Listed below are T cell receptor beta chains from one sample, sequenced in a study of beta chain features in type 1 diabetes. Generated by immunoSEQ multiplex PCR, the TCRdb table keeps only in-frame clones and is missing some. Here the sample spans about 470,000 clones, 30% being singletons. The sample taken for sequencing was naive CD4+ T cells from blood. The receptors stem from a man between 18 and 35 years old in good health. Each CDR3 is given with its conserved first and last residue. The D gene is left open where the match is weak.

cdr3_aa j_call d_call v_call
CASSHVTGQWAQYF TRBJ2-5 TRBD1 TRBV7-2
CASSPGLPTSTDTQYF TRBJ2-3 TRBD2 TRBV7-2
CASSSGGTEAFF TRBJ1-1 NA TRBV6-6
CASRDTSLNTEAFF TRBJ1-1 NA TRBV5-1
CASSVGTTKYNEQFF TRBJ2-1 NA TRBV9
CASIPDREVTGELFF TRBJ2-2 TRBD1 TRBV2
CASSLGQLVHGYTF TRBJ1-2 NA TRBV7-9
CASSSRTGGFYEQYF TRBJ2-7 TRBD1 TRBV7-2
CASSAWTGTHEQFF TRBJ2-1 TRBD1 TRBV7-9
CAWSKLAGSYNEQFF TRBJ2-1 TRBD2 TRBV30
CASSLASYNEQFF TRBJ2-1 NA TRBV5-4
CAWSGLAGVYEQYF TRBJ2-7 TRBD2 TRBV30